The 2 T cell receptor beta chains given below trace back to one sample, sequenced in a study of response to subunit inactivated influenza vaccine (dated by TCRdb to 2016 to 2019). The library was made by RT-PCR. The sample was run on an Illumina HiSeq 2500. In-frame beta chains were kept once TCRdb had trimmed the public reads at Q25 with fastp and called clones with MiXCR. Every entry covers one CDR3 protein and lists the most common genes and DNA from its rows. For this sample there are 290,000 or so distinct CDR3 sequences; roughly 20% appear just once. Of the sample, 10% to 13% falls within the top ten clones. The starting material was PBMCs from blood, obtained less than 22 months after vaccination. All receptors come from a man aged 50 to 75 who received an inactivated influenza vaccine. Donor details come from another sample of the same person, matched by shared clones.

The chain employs TRBV20-1 and TRBJ2-2, with 8 bases matching TRBD1. V trimming: 0 bases; J trimming: 0 bases; junction bases outside the gene matches: 3. There are 16 residues in the CDR3. Looked up from germline, CDR1 is DFQATT and CDR2 is SNEGSKA (reference sequence). The DNA for the CDR3 is TGCAGTGCTAGAGATAACAGGGGGACGAACACCGGGGAGCTGTTTTTT. Its protein product is CSARDNRGTNTGELFF.

This rearrangement joins TRBV15 to TRBJ1-1; TRBD1 agrees at 7 bases. This CDR3 contains 15 residues. CDR1 is LNHNV and CDR2 is YYDKDF in the germline V gene (reference sequence). The ends lost 2 bases at V and 5 bases at J; junction bases unmatched: 8. CDR3 amino acids: CATSRRQGVGTEAFF. CDR3 nucleotides: TGTGCCACCAGCAGACGACAGGGAGTTGGAACTGAAGCTTTCTTT.